The text below deals with one T cell receptor (beta chain). TCRdb processed the 5' RACE reads anew with MiXCR; each CDR3 protein has one entry. The sample shows 600,000 to 800,000 distinct CDR3 sequences, 21% of them seen only once. Trimming stripped 0 bases from V and 5 bases from J, with 7 bases between. Germline V CDR1 and CDR2: DFQATT, SNEGSKA (reference sequence). The CDR3 contains 12 residues. The data stem from a study of identical twins. These data also formed part of another study, on T cells expressing NK-cell markers.

This receptor was identified in a woman aged 18-35 years in good health. The chain couples TRBV20-1 to TRBJ1-2; the D is unclear. Sequenced sample: PBMCs. CDR3 bases: TGCAGTGCTAGAGATGGATTTTATGGCTACACCTTC. Translation: CSARDGFYGYTF.